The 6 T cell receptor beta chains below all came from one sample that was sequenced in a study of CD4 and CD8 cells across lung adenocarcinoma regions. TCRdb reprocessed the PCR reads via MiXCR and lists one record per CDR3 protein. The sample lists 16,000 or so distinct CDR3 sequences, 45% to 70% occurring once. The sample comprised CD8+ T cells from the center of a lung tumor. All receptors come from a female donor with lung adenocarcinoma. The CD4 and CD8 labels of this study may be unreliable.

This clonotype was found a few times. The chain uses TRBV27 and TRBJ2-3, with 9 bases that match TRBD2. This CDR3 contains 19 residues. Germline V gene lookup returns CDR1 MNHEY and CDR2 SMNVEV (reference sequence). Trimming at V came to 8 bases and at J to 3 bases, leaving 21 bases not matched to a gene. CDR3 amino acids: CASRPGGLATSRGTDTQYF. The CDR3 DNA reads TGTGCCAGCCGCCCTGGAGGACTAGCGACATCCAGGGGGACAGATACGCAGTATTTT.

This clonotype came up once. The CDR3 region is CASSQADGAGGGPDTQYF. In DNA form, the CDR3 reads TGCGCCAGCAGCCAAGCAGACGGGGCCGGGGGAGGCCCAGATACGCAGTACTTC. The rearrangement uses TRBV4-1 and TRBJ2-3, with TRBD2 as a possible D gene (6 bases). The DNA matches TRBJ2-7 better at its end, which makes the J call doubtful. This CDR3 region has 18 residues. Germline CDR1 MGHRA, CDR2 YSYEKL.

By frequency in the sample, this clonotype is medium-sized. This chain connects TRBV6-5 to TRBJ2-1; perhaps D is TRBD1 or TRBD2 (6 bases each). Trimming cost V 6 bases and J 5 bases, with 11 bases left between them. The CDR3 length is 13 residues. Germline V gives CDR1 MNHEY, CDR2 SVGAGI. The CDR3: CASRWGADNEQFF. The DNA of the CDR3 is TGTGCCAGCAGATGGGGGGCCGACAATGAGCAGTTCTTC.

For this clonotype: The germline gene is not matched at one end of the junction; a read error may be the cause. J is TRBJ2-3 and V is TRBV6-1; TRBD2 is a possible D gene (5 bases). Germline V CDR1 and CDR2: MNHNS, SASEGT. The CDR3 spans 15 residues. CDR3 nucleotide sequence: TGTGCCAGGGGATTCCCCGGGGTGAGCGGAGATACGCAGTATTTC. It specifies CARGFPGVSGDTQYF.

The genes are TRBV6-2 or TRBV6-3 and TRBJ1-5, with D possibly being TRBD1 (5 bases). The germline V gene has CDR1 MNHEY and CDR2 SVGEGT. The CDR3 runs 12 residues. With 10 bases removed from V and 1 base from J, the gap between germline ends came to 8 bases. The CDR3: CAIQESNQPQHF. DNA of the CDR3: TGTGCCATACAGGAGAGCAATCAGCCCCAGCATTTT.

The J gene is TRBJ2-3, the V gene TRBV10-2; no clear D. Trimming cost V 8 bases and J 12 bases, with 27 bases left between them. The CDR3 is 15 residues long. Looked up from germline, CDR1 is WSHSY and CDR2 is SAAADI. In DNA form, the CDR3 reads TGCGCCAGCTCGTGGGCGCTGTGCCCCAAAGACACACAGTATTTT. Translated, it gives CASSWALCPKDTQYF.